Listed below are T cell receptor beta chains from one sample, sequenced in a study of T cell responses to AZD1222 COVID-19 vaccine. Profiled with immunoSEQ multiplex PCR; TCRdb holds only in-frame clones, not every one. The sample holds more than 80,000 clones; around 90% are singletons and the top ten take approximately 5.5%. The sample was peripheral blood, taken on day 0 of AZD1222 vaccination. These TCRs come from an adult in good health. The CDR3 runs from the conserved cysteine through the conserved F or W. D genes are given only for firm matches. The listing skips clone size in some rows; elsewhere it reads once, few, many or a size class.

J gene: TRBJ2-7
D gene: TRBD1
CDR3 length: 13
clone size: .
V gene: TRBV18
CDR3 DNA: TGTGCCAGCTTAGGACAGGGGGCCCACGAGCAGTACTTC
CDR3 protein: CASLGQGAHEQYF

J gene: TRBJ1-4
D gene: .
CDR3 length: 12
clone size: .
V gene: TRBV30
CDR3 DNA: TGTGCCTGGAGTGCCGGGAGCGAAAAACTGTTTTTT
CDR3 protein: CAWSAGSEKLFF

J gene: TRBJ2-7
D gene: TRBD2
CDR3 length: 15
clone size: .
V gene: TRBV7-2
CDR3 DNA: TGTGCCAGCAGCCATGGACTAGCGGCCACCTACGAGCAGTACTTC
CDR3 protein: CASSHGLAATYEQYF

J gene: TRBJ2-7
D gene: .
CDR3 length: 14
clone size: .
V gene: TRBV28
CDR3 DNA: TGTGCCAGCAGTGTAGCCGGGGCCGCGGGCGAGCAGTACTTC
CDR3 protein: CASSVAGAAGEQYF

J gene: TRBJ2-7
D gene: .
CDR3 length: 11
clone size: .
V gene: TRBV29-1
CDR3 DNA: TGCAGCGTTGGCAGAATCAACGAGCAGTACTTC
CDR3 protein: CSVGRINEQYF

J gene: TRBJ2-2
D gene: TRBD2
CDR3 length: 15
clone size: .
V gene: TRBV18
CDR3 DNA: TGTGCCAGCTCACCACTAGCGGGAACGTCCGGGGAGCTGTTTTTT
CDR3 protein: CASSPLAGTSGELFF

J gene: TRBJ2-4
D gene: .
CDR3 length: 15
clone size: .
V gene: TRBV18
CDR3 DNA: TGTGCCAGCTCACCACCGGAAGGGTTTGGGCACATTCAGTACTTC
CDR3 protein: CASSPPEGFGHIQYF

J gene: TRBJ2-7
D gene: TRBD2
CDR3 length: 14
clone size: .
V gene: TRBV5-1
CDR3 DNA: TGCGCCAGCAGGGGGACTAGCGACTCCTACGAGCAGTACTTC
CDR3 protein: CASRGTSDSYEQYF

J gene: TRBJ2-5
D gene: TRBD1
CDR3 length: 14
clone size: .
V gene: TRBV29-1
CDR3 DNA: TGCAGCGTACAGGGGGCTACGGGCCAAGAGACCCAGTACTTC
CDR3 protein: CSVQGATGQETQYF

J gene: TRBJ1-2
D gene: .
CDR3 length: 17
clone size: .
V gene: TRBV28
CDR3 DNA: TGTGCCAGCAGTTTAATTGGGGCAGAAGGCTCTAACTATGGCTACACCTTC
CDR3 protein: CASSLIGAEGSNYGYTF

J gene: TRBJ1-2
D gene: .
CDR3 length: 12
clone size: few
V gene: TRBV9
CDR3 DNA: TGTGCCAGCACCCTGGACGGCTATGGCTACACCTTC
CDR3 protein: CASTLDGYGYTF

J gene: TRBJ1-2
D gene: .
CDR3 length: 14
clone size: .
V gene: TRBV7-9
CDR3 DNA: TGTGCCAGCAGCACGCAAGGACAGCTCTATGGCTACACCTTC
CDR3 protein: CASSTQGQLYGYTF

J gene: TRBJ1-4
D gene: .
CDR3 length: 11
clone size: few
V gene: TRBV11-2
CDR3 DNA: TGTGCCAGCAGCTTCAGGGGAGGTCTGTTTTTT
CDR3 protein: CASSFRGGLFF

J gene: TRBJ1-6
D gene: TRBD1
CDR3 length: 15
clone size: .
V gene: TRBV2
CDR3 DNA: TGTGCCAGCAGTGCGACCGGGACAGGGAGTTCACCCCTCCACTTT
CDR3 protein: CASSATGTGSSPLHF

J gene: TRBJ2-1
D gene: TRBD2
CDR3 length: 14
clone size: .
V gene: TRBV18
CDR3 DNA: TGTGCCAGCTCAGTGGGGACTAGCGTTATTGAGCAGTTCTTC
CDR3 protein: CASSVGTSVIEQFF

J gene: TRBJ2-3
D gene: .
CDR3 length: 13
clone size: .
V gene: TRBV10-3
CDR3 DNA: TGTGCCGTTGAGGGGGGAGAGACAGATACGCAGTATTTT
CDR3 protein: CAVEGGETDTQYF

J gene: TRBJ2-1
D gene: TRBD2
CDR3 length: 16
clone size: few
V gene: TRBV5-1
CDR3 DNA: TGCGCCAGCAGCTCGGGACTAGCGGGCCCCTACAATGAGCAGTTCTTC
CDR3 protein: CASSSGLAGPYNEQFF

J gene: TRBJ2-7
D gene: .
CDR3 length: 14
clone size: .
V gene: TRBV2
CDR3 DNA: TGTGCCAGCATACAGGGACGCCAATCCCACGAGCAGTACTTC
CDR3 protein: CASIQGRQSHEQYF

J gene: TRBJ2-2
D gene: TRBD2
CDR3 length: 20
clone size: .
V gene: TRBV4-1
CDR3 DNA: TGCGCCAGCAGCCAAGAATGGGGTAGCGGGAGGGCCCTCTTGGGCGGGGAGCTGTTTTTT
CDR3 protein: CASSQEWGSGRALLGGELFF

J gene: TRBJ1-5
D gene: .
CDR3 length: 17
clone size: .
V gene: TRBV2
CDR3 DNA: TGTGCCAGCAGTGTGGGGCTCGGGGGGCTCGGGAGTCAGCCCCAGCATTTT
CDR3 protein: CASSVGLGGLGSQPQHF

J gene: TRBJ1-3
D gene: .
CDR3 length: 16
clone size: .
V gene: TRBV7-8
CDR3 DNA: TGTGCCAGCAGCCTGGGGACGGTGACCTCTGGAAACACCATATATTTT
CDR3 protein: CASSLGTVTSGNTIYF

J gene: TRBJ2-3
D gene: .
CDR3 length: 16
clone size: .
V gene: TRBV29-1
CDR3 DNA: TGCAGCGTTGTAATCCACTTAGCGGCTACCACAGATACGCAGTATTTT
CDR3 protein: CSVVIHLAATTDTQYF

J gene: TRBJ2-7
D gene: .
CDR3 length: 12
clone size: .
V gene: TRBV15
CDR3 DNA: TGTGCCACCAGCAGACCCTTCGGCGAGCAGTACTTC
CDR3 protein: CATSRPFGEQYF

J gene: TRBJ1-1
D gene: TRBD1
CDR3 length: 14
clone size: .
V gene: TRBV10-3
CDR3 DNA: TGTGCCATCAGCGAACAGGGGGCACTCACTGAAGCTTTCTTT
CDR3 protein: CAISEQGALTEAFF

J gene: TRBJ2-3
D gene: .
CDR3 length: 14
clone size: .
V gene: TRBV7-9
CDR3 DNA: TGTGCCAGCAGCTTAAGGGACAGCACAGATACGCAGTATTTT
CDR3 protein: CASSLRDSTDTQYF

J gene: TRBJ2-7
D gene: TRBD2
CDR3 length: 15
clone size: .
V gene: TRBV5-4
CDR3 DNA: TGTGCCAGCAGCCGGGGACTAGCGGAAACCTACGAGCAGTACTTC
CDR3 protein: CASSRGLAETYEQYF

J gene: TRBJ2-1
D gene: TRBD2
CDR3 length: 14
clone size: .
V gene: TRBV20-1
CDR3 DNA: TGCAGTGCTAGTCTAGCGGCCAAGACGGGTGAGCAGTTCTTC
CDR3 protein: CSASLAAKTGEQFF

J gene: TRBJ1-1
D gene: .
CDR3 length: 15
clone size: .
V gene: TRBV28
CDR3 DNA: TGTGCCAGCAGTCCCCAGACACAGATGAACACTGAAGCTTTCTTT
CDR3 protein: CASSPQTQMNTEAFF

J gene: TRBJ2-1
D gene: .
CDR3 length: 16
clone size: .
V gene: TRBV7-2
CDR3 DNA: TGTGCCAGCAGCTTAGTTGTGGGGACGACAAGGAATGAGCAGTTCTTC
CDR3 protein: CASSLVVGTTRNEQFF

J gene: TRBJ1-6
D gene: TRBD1
CDR3 length: 12
clone size: .
V gene: TRBV28
CDR3 DNA: TGTGCCAGCAATCGACAGGGGGCCCCCCTCCACTTT
CDR3 protein: CASNRQGAPLHF

J gene: TRBJ1-3
D gene: TRBD1
CDR3 length: 17
clone size: .
V gene: TRBV27
CDR3 DNA: TGTGCCAGCAGTCCACGCCGGACAGGCCTCTCTGGAAACACCATATATTTT
CDR3 protein: CASSPRRTGLSGNTIYF

J gene: TRBJ1-2
D gene: .
CDR3 length: 16
clone size: few
V gene: TRBV3-1/TRBV3-2
CDR3 DNA: TGTGCCAGCAGCCAAGGGGATTCCGGGCCGGCGGGCGGCTACACCTTC
CDR3 protein: CASSQGDSGPAGGYTF

J gene: TRBJ2-3
D gene: .
CDR3 length: 16
clone size: .
V gene: TRBV13
CDR3 DNA: TGTGCCAGCAGCTTAATAGCGGTCCCTAGCACAGATACGCAGTATTTT
CDR3 protein: CASSLIAVPSTDTQYF

J gene: TRBJ1-2
D gene: .
CDR3 length: 12
clone size: .
V gene: TRBV15
CDR3 DNA: TGTGCCACCAGCAGCGCGAACTATGGCTACACCTTC
CDR3 protein: CATSSANYGYTF

J gene: TRBJ2-1
D gene: TRBD1
CDR3 length: 16
clone size: .
V gene: TRBV12-5
CDR3 DNA: TGTGCTAGTGGTTTGGTACTCGGGACAGGCCCCAATGAGCAGTTCTTC
CDR3 protein: CASGLVLGTGPNEQFF

J gene: TRBJ2-4
D gene: TRBD2
CDR3 length: 16
clone size: .
V gene: TRBV11-2
CDR3 DNA: TGTGCCAGCAGCCCAGGGACTAGCAGGGGGAAAAACATTCAGTACTTC
CDR3 protein: CASSPGTSRGKNIQYF

J gene: TRBJ1-3
D gene: .
CDR3 length: 15
clone size: .
V gene: TRBV24-1
CDR3 DNA: TGTGCCACCAGTGATTTTAGTAGCGGTGGAAACACCATATATTTT
CDR3 protein: CATSDFSSGGNTIYF

J gene: TRBJ2-1
D gene: TRBD2
CDR3 length: 11
clone size: few
V gene: TRBV6-5
CDR3 DNA: TGTGCCAGCAGCCATAGCGGGGGCATGGTCTTC
CDR3 protein: CASSHSGGMVF

J gene: TRBJ1-1
D gene: TRBD1
CDR3 length: 15
clone size: .
V gene: TRBV15
CDR3 DNA: TGTGCCACCAGCAGAGGCAGGGGGCGTGGGACTGAAGCTTTCTTT
CDR3 protein: CATSRGRGRGTEAFF